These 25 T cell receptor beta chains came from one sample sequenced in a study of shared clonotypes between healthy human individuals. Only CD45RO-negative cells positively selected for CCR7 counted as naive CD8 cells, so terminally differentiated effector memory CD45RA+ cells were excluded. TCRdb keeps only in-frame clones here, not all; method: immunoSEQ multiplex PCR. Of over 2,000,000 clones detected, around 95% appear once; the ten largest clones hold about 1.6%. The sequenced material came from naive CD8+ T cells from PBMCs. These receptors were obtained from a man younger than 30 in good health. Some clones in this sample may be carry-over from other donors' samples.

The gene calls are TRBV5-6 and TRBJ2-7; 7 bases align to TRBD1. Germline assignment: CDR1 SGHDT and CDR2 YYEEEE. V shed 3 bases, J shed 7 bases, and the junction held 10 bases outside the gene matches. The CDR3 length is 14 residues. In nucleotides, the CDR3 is TGTGCCAGCAGCTGGGGCAGGGGGACCTGGGAGCAGTACTTC. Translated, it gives CASSWGRGTWEQYF.

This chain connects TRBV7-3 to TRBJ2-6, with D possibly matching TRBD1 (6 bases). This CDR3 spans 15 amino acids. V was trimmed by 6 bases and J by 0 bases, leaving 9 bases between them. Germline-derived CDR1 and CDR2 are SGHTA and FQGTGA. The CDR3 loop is CASRQQGSGANVLTF. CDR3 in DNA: TGTGCCAGCAGACAACAGGGCTCTGGGGCCAACGTCCTGACTTTC.

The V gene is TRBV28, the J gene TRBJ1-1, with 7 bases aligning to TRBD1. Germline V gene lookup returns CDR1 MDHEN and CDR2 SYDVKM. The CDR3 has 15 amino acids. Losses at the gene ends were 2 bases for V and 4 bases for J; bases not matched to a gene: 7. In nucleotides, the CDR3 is TGTGCCAGCAGTTTAAGGACAGGTTCGGGCACTGAAGCTTTCTTT. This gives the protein CASSLRTGSGTEAFF. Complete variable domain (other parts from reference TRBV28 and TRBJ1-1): DVKVTQSSRYLVKRTGEKVFLECVQDMDHENMFWYRQDPGLGLRLIYFSYDVKMKEKGDIPEGYSVSREKKERFSLILESASTNQTSMYLCASSLRTGSGTEAFFGQGTRLTVV.

The DNA for the CDR3 is TGTGCCAGCAGCTCTAGGACTAGCGGGAATGAGCAGTTCTTC. It specifies CASSSRTSGNEQFF. The chain combines TRBV7-6 with TRBJ2-1, with TRBD2 matching over 11 bases. This CDR3 spans 14 amino acids. Germline V gives CDR1 SGHVS, CDR2 FNYEAQ. V trimming: 4 bases; J trimming: 7 bases; junction bases outside the gene matches: 3. The whole variable domain, remainder taken from reference TRBV7-6 and TRBJ2-1, is GAGVSQSPRYKVTKRGQDVALRCDPISGHVSLYWYRQALGQGPEFLTYFNYEAQQDKSGLPNDRFSAERPEGSISTLTIQRTEQRDSAMYRCASSSRTSGNEQFFGPGTRLTVL.

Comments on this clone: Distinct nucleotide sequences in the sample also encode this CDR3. CDR3 in DNA: TGTGCCAGCAGCACCCCGGGACTTTACAATGAGCAGTTCTTC. This codes for CASSTPGLYNEQFF. The rearrangement joins TRBV9 to TRBJ2-1, with a possible D match to TRBD2 (6 bases). The CDR3 spans 14 residues. Germline loops: CDR1 SGDLS, CDR2 YYNGEE. V lost 4 bases and J 4 bases, leaving 12 bases between the germline ends.

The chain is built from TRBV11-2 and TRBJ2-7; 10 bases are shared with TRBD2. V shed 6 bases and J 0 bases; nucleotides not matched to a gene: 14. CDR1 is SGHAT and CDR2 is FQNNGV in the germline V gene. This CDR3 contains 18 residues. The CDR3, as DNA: TGTGCCAGCAGTCATGGGGGTACTAGCGGGACCCCCTCCTACGAGCAGTACTTC. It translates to CASSHGGTSGTPSYEQYF. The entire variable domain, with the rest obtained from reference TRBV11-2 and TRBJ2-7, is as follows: EAGVAQSPRYKIIEKRQSVAFWCNPISGHATLYWYQQILGQGPKLLIQFQNNGVVDDSQLPKDRFSAERLKGVDSTLKIQPAKLEDSAVYLCASSHGGTSGTPSYEQYFGPGTRLTVT.

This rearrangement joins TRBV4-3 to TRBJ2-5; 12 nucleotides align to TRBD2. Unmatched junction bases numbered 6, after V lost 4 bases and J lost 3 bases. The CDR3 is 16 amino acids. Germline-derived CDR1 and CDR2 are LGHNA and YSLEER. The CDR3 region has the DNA TGCGCCAGCAGCCGACTAGCGGGAGTCCATAAAGAGACCCAGTACTTC. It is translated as CASSRLAGVHKETQYF.

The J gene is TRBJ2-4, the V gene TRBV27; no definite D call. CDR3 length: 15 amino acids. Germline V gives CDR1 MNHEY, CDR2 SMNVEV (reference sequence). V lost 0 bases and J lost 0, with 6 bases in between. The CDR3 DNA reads TGTGCCAGCAGTTTATCGGACGCAGCCAAAAACATTCAGTACTTC. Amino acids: CASSLSDAAKNIQYF.

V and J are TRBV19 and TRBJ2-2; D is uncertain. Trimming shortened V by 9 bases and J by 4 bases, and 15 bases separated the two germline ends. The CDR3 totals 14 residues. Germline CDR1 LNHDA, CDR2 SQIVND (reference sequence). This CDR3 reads CASRRVSGTGELFF. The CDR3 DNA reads TGTGCCAGCCGGCGCGTTTCGGGCACCGGGGAGCTGTTTTTT.

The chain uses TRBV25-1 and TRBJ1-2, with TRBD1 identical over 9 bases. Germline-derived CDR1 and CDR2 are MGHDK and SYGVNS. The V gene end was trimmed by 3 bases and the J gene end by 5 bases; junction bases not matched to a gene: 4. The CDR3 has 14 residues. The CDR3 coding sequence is TGTGCCAGCAGTGACCGGGACAGGGCATATGGCTACACCTTC. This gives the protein CASSDRDRAYGYTF.

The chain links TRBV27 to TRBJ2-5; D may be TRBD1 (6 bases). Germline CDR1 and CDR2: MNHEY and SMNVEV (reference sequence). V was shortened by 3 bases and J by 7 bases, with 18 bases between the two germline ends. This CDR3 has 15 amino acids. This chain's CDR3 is CASSLGAGPSGTQYF. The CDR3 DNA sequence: TGTGCCAGCAGTTTGGGGGCAGGGCCTTCGGGGACCCAGTACTTC.

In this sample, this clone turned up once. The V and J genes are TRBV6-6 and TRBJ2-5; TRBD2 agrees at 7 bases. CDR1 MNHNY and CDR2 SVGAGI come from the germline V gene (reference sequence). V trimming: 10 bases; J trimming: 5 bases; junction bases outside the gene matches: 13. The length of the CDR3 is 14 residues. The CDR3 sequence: CATAGTKHVETQYF. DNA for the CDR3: TGTGCCACCGCCGGGACTAAGCATGTGGAGACCCAGTACTTC.

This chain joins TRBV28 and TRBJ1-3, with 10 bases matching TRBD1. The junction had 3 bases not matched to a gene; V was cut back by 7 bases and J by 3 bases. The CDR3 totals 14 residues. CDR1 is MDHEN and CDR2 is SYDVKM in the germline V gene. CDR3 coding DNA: TGTGCCAGCAAGGACAGGGGGAATGGAAACACCATATATTTT. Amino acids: CASKDRGNGNTIYF.

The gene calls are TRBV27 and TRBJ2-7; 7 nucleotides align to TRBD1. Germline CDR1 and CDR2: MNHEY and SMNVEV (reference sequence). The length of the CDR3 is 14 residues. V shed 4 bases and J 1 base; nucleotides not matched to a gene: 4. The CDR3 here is CASSSLGQSYEQYF. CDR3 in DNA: TGTGCCAGCAGTTCCTTGGGACAGTCCTACGAGCAGTACTTC.

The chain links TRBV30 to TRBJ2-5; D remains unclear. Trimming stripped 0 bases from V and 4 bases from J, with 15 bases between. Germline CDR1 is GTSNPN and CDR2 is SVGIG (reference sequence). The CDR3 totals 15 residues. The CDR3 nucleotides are TGTGCCTGGAGTGTTGGTTGGCTGGCATCAGAGACCCAGTACTTC. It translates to CAWSVGWLASETQYF.

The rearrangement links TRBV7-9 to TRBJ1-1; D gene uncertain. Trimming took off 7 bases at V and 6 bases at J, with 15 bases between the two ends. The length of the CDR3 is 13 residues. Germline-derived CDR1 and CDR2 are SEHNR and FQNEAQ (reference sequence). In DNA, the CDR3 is TGTGCCAGCAACTCCGCCGGGAGAGCTGAAGCTTTCTTT. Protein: CASNSAGRAEAFF. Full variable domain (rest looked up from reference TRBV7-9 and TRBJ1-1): DTGVSQNPRHKITKRGQNVTFRCDPISEHNRLYWYRQTLGQGPEFLTYFQNEAQLEKSRLLSDRFSAERPKGSFSTLEIQRTEQGDSAMYLCASNSAGRAEAFFGQGTRLTVV.

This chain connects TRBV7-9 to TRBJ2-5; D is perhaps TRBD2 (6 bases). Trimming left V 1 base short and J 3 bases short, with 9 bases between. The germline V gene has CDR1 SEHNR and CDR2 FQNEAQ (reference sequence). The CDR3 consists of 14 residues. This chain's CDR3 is CASSLDAGKETQYF. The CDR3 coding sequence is TGTGCCAGCAGCTTAGATGCGGGAAAAGAGACCCAGTACTTC.

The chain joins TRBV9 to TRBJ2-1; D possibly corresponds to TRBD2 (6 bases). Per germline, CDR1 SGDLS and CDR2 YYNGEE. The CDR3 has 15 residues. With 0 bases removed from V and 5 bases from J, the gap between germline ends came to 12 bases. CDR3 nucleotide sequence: TGTGCCAGCAGCGTAGGACCGGGGAGGAACAATGAGCAGTTCTTC. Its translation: CASSVGPGRNNEQFF.

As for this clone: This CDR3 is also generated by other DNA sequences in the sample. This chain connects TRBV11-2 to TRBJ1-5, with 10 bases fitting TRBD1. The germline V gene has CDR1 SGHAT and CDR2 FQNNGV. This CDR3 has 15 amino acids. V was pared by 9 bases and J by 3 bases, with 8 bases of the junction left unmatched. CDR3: CASSRTGGNNQPQHF. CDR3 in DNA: TGTGCCAGTAGCCGGACAGGGGGAAACAATCAGCCCCAGCATTTT.

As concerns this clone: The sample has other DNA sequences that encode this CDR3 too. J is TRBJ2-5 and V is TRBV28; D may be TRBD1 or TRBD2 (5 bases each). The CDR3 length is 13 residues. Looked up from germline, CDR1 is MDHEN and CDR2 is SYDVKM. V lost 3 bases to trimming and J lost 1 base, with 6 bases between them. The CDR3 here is CASSLRGQETQYF. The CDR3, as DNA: TGTGCCAGCAGTTTGAGGGGCCAAGAGACCCAGTACTTC.

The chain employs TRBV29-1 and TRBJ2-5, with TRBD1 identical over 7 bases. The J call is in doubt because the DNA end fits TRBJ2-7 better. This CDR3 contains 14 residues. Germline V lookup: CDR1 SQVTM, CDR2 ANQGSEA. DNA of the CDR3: TGCAGCGTTGAATCCCGGGACAGCTCCTACGAGCAGTACTTC. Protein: CSVESRDSSYEQYF.

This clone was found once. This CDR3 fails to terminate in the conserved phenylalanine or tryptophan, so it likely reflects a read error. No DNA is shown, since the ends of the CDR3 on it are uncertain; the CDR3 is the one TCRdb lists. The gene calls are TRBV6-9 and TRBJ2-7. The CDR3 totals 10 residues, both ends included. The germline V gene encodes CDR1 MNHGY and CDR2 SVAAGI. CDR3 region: CASSYCRGGI.

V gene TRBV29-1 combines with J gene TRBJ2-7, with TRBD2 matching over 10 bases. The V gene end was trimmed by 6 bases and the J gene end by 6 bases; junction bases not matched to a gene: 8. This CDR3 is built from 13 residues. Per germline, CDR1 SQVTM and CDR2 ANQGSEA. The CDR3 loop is CSVRAGGVREQYF. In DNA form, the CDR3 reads TGCAGCGTCCGAGCGGGGGGGGTGCGCGAGCAGTACTTC.

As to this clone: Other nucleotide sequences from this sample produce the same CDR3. The CDR3 nucleotides read TGTGCCAGCAGCGTAGGAGCGAATGAGCAGTTCTTC. Its protein is CASSVGANEQFF. The J gene is TRBJ2-1, the V gene TRBV9, with D unclear. Germline V gene lookup returns CDR1 SGDLS and CDR2 YYNGEE. This CDR3 is 12 amino acids long. V was clipped by 0 bases and J by 7 bases, with 5 bases between them.

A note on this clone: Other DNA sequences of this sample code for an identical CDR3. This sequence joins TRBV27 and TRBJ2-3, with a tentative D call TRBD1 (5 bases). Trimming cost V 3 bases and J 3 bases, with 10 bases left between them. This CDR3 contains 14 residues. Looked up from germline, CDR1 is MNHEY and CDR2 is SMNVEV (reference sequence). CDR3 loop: CASSFGAGTDTQYF. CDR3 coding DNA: TGTGCCAGCAGTTTCGGAGCAGGGACAGATACGCAGTATTTT.